What follows is one T cell receptor (beta chain) and its context. The library came from three nested PCR rounds adapted from ARM-PCR protocols. TCRdb called the multiplex PCR reads again in MiXCR, with one record for every CDR3 protein. The data show roughly 90,000 distinct CDR3 sequences, 76% seen once. This specimen comes from a study of tumor and adjacent non-tumor tissue in lung cancer. No cell sorting was done before RNA was extracted from the tissue. More than 3 cm separated this lung sample from the edge of the tumor. The CDR3 loop spans 17 amino acids. Germline assignment: CDR1 MGHRA and CDR2 YSYEKL. J gave up 3 bases and V 0 bases, and 9 bases lay outside the gene matches.

The sample was distant non-tumor lung tissue. The rearrangement links TRBV4-1 to TRBJ2-5; TRBD2 matches at 8 bases. This TCR was sampled from a woman in her fifties or sixties with non-small cell lung cancer. The CDR3 is CASSQDLFLAGKETQYF. The CDR3 bases are TGCGCCAGCAGCCAAGATTTGTTTCTAGCGGGCAAAGAGACCCAGTACTTC.